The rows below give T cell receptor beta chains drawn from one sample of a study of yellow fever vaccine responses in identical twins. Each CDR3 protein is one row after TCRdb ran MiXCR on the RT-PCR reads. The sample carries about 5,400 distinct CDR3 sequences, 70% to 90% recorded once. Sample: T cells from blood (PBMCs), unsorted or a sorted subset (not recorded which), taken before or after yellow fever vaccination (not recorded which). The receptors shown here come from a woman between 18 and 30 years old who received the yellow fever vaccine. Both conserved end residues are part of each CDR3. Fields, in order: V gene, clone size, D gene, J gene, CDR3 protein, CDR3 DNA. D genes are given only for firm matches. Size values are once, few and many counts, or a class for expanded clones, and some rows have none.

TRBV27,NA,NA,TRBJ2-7,CASSLSGAGGTYEQYF,TGTGCCAGCAGTTTATCGGGGGCAGGGGGGACCTACGAGCAGTACTTC
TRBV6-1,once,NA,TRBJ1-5,CASSVEQYNQPQHF,TGTGCCAGCAGTGTCGAACAGTACAATCAGCCCCAGCATTTT
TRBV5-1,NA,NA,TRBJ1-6,CASSLANSNSPLHF,TGCGCCAGCAGCTTGGCCAACTCGAATTCACCCCTCCACTTT
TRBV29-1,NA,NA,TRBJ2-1,CSVEPAPENEQFF,TGCAGCGTTGAGCCTGCTCCCGAAAATGAGCAGTTCTTC
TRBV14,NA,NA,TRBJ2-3,CASSQLLASSTDTQYF,TGTGCCAGCAGCCAACTCTTAGCGAGTAGCACAGATACGCAGTATTTT
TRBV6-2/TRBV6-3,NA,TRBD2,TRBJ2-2,CASSYFRPSGSRTGELFF,TGTGCCAGCAGTTACTTCCGGCCTAGCGGGAGTCGGACCGGGGAGCTGTTTTTT
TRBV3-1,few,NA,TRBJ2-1,CASSQDSSLSYNEQFF,TGTGCCAGCAGCCAAGACAGTTCCCTCTCCTACAATGAGCAGTTCTTC
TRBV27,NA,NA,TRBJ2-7,CASSYGGGYEQYF,TGTGCCAGCAGCTATGGGGGAGGCTACGAGCAGTACTTC
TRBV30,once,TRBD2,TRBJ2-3,CAWSPGGTDTQYF,TGTGCCTGGAGTCCGGGGGGGACAGATACGCAGTATTTT
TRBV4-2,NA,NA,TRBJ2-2,CASSPGDTVGTGELFF,TGTGCCAGCAGCCCCGGGGACACCGTGGGGACCGGGGAGCTGTTTTTT
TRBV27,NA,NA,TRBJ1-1,CASSPSWGTEAFF,TGTGCCAGCAGTCCGTCGTGGGGGACTGAAGCTTTCTTT
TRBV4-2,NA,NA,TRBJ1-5,CASSQVSGAGQPQHF,TGTGCCAGCAGCCAGGTGTCAGGGGCGGGGCAGCCCCAGCATTTT
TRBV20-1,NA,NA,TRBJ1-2,CSAPGSYGYTF,TGCAGTGCTCCCGGGAGCTATGGCTACACCTTC
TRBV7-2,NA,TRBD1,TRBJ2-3,CASSSPGQGASDTQYF,TGTGCCAGCAGCTCCCCGGGACAGGGGGCGTCAGATACGCAGTATTTT
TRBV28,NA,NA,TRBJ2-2,CASSSIGDWNTGELFF,TGTGCCAGCAGTTCGATCGGGGACTGGAACACCGGGGAGCTGTTTTTT
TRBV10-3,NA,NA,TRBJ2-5,CAISDLRGQETQYF,TGTGCCATCAGTGATCTGAGGGGGCAAGAGACCCAGTACTTC
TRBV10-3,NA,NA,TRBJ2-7,CAISWDVREQYF,TGTGCCATCAGTTGGGACGTTCGCGAGCAGTACTTC